The 31 T cell receptor beta chains below come from one sample, sequenced in a study of CD8 T cells in ankylosing spondylitis. TCRdb analysed the 5' RACE reads with MiXCR anew, one entry per CDR3 protein. This sample has 700,000 or so distinct CDR3 sequences, with 19% found just once. Broader study findings: Typical of ankylosing spondylitis blood, it appeared, was a TCR beta motif of under 10 highly homologous variants.

No antigen is known for these receptors. Sequencing input: blood, either unsorted or a sorted T cell fraction (not recorded which). The source of these receptors is a male donor with ankylosing spondylitis.

In this sample, this clonotype turned up a few times. The V and J genes are TRBV29-1 and TRBJ2-2; 14 nucleotides match TRBD2. The CDR3 contains 18 residues. J lost 2 bases, V lost 4 bases, and 9 bases had no gene match. Germline values: CDR1 SQVTM, CDR2 ANQGSEA. The CDR3 region has the DNA TGCAGCGTTGGGGGTAGACTAGCGGGGGGGCTCAACACCGGGGAGCTGTTTTTT. This translates into CSVGGRLAGGLNTGELFF.

Ten or more counts support this clonotype. The rearrangement joins TRBV7-3 to TRBJ2-1, with 13 bases identical to TRBD2. CDR3 length: 14 residues. V lost 3 bases, J lost 8 bases, and 1 base stayed unmatched. Looked up from germline, CDR1 is SGHTA and CDR2 is FQGTGA. The CDR3 coding sequence is TGTGCCAGCAGCTTCGGACTAGCGGGAGATGAGCAGTTCTTC. Protein product: CASSFGLAGDEQFF.

V and J are TRBV11-3 and TRBJ2-1; D gene ambiguous. The CDR3 runs 15 residues. Trimming took off 1 base at V and 4 bases at J, with 11 bases between the two ends. Germline V gives CDR1 SGHNT, CDR2 YENEEA. The CDR3 sequence: CASSLAAAAYNEQFF. CDR3 in DNA: TGTGCCAGCAGCTTAGCGGCGGCAGCGTACAATGAGCAGTTCTTC.

There are a few counts of this clonotype. V usage is TRBV2 and J usage is TRBJ1-5; D not resolved. Deletions cut 4 bases from V and 5 bases from J, with 18 bases between. Germline V gene lookup returns CDR1 SNHLY and CDR2 FYNNEI. The CDR3 spans 16 residues. The CDR3: CASSVRAAGLDQPQHF. The DNA of the CDR3 is TGTGCCAGCAGTGTAAGGGCAGCCGGGTTGGATCAGCCCCAGCATTTT.

Comments on this clonotype: One end of the junction is discordant with germline, which a read error may explain. This chain connects TRBV5-1 to TRBJ2-3; D is unresolved. This CDR3 comprises 12 residues. Germline loops: CDR1 SGHRS, CDR2 YFSETQ. CDR3 sequence reads: CSSSLVGDTQYF. The CDR3, as DNA: TGCTCCAGCAGCTTGGTGGGAGATACGCAGTATTTT.

This clonotype has only a few counts. V usage is TRBV28 and J usage is TRBJ2-1, with TRBD2 identical over 10 bases. Per germline, CDR1 MDHEN and CDR2 SYDVKM. The CDR3 is 20 amino acids. V lost 8 bases, J lost 5 bases, and 24 bases stayed unmatched. CDR3 coding DNA: TGTGCCAGCCCATTGGGGGGCCAGCGGGAGGGCCGGTTTTCTAACAATGAGCAGTTCTTC. Residues: CASPLGGQREGRFSNNEQFF.

In its sample, this clonotype was seen a few times. The V and J genes are TRBV12-3 or TRBV12-4 and TRBJ2-3, with 7 bases identical to TRBD1. CDR3 length equals 15 residues. The trim removed 3 bases at V and 2 bases at J, leaving 5 bases unmatched. The CDR3: CASSLGTVLTDTQYF. CDR3 nucleotide sequence: TGTGCCAGCAGTTTGGGGACAGTCCTCACAGATACGCAGTATTTT.

This clonotype was found a few times. The rearrangement uses TRBV28 and TRBJ2-1; D uncertain. Trimming took 7 bases from V and 5 from J, leaving 6 bases between them. Germline V lookup: CDR1 MDHEN, CDR2 SYDVKM. The CDR3 runs to 11 residues. The CDR3 coding sequence is TGTGCCAGCACCATTAACAATGAGCAGTTCTTC. It encodes CASTINNEQFF.

The chain joins TRBV7-3 to TRBJ2-1, with 8 bases matching TRBD2. The CDR3 is 12 amino acids. With 5 bases clipped from V and 9 bases from J, the junction kept 3 bases outside the gene matches. Germline loops: CDR1 SGHTA, CDR2 FQGTGA. CDR3 bases: TGTGCCAGCAGCATTAGCGGGACTGAGCAGTTCTTC. Protein: CASSISGTEQFF.

This clonotype was observed a handful of times. The chain recombines TRBV5-1 with TRBJ2-7; 10 nucleotides align to TRBD1. Germline values: CDR1 SGHRS, CDR2 YFSETQ. The CDR3 is 15 residues long. V lost 4 bases to trimming and J lost 5 bases; unmatched junction nucleotides: 9. CDR3 residues: CASSLRQGASHEQYF. CDR3 bases: TGCGCCAGCAGCCTTCGACAGGGGGCGTCCCACGAGCAGTACTTC.

The V call is TRBV11-1, the J call TRBJ2-1; D may be TRBD1 (6 bases). The length of the CDR3 is 12 residues. V was clipped by 5 bases and J by 8 bases, with 10 bases between them. Germline assignment: CDR1 SGHAT and CDR2 FQDESV (reference sequence). The CDR3 is CASSTGYDEQFF. The CDR3 DNA sequence: TGTGCCAGCAGCACAGGGTACGATGAGCAGTTCTTC.

A few counts support this clonotype. This rearrangement joins TRBV20-1 to TRBJ2-7, with D possibly matching TRBD1 (6 bases). This CDR3 is 14 amino acids long. The germline V gene encodes CDR1 DFQATT and CDR2 SNEGSKA (reference sequence). The V end was cut by 6 bases, the J end by 0 bases, with 15 bases between. The chain's CDR3 is CSAERDISSYEQYF. In DNA, the CDR3 is TGCAGTGCGGAGAGGGACATCTCCTCCTACGAGCAGTACTTC.

This clonotype was seen ten or more times. The genes are TRBV11-1 and TRBJ2-5; D is possibly TRBD2 (5 bases). V lost 4 bases and J lost 9, with 15 bases in between. Germline CDR1 SGHAT, CDR2 FQDESV (reference sequence). The CDR3 totals 13 residues. The CDR3 spells CASSSKVPGSQYF. The CDR3 nucleotides are TGTGCCAGCAGCTCCAAAGTCCCGGGGTCCCAGTACTTC.

Remarks on this clonotype: One base away lies a much larger clone, so this may be a sequencing read error. CDR3 DNA: TGCAGTGTCCCGATTAGCGGGATGGAGTATGAGCAGTTCTTC. Encoded protein: CSVPISGMEYEQFF. This chain connects TRBV20-1 to TRBJ2-1, with 8 bases matching TRBD2. This CDR3 is built from 14 residues. CDR1 and CDR2 from the germline V gene are DFQATT and SNEGSKA (reference sequence). V trimming: 7 bases; J trimming: 8 bases; junction bases outside the gene matches: 13.

This clonotype was counted only a few times. V gene TRBV5-1 combines with J gene TRBJ2-3, with D unresolved. This CDR3 comprises 15 residues. V lost 2 bases and J lost 2, with 12 bases in between. Germline V gene sequence: CDR1 SGHRS, CDR2 YFSETQ. The CDR3 protein is CASSFNPASTDTQYF. The CDR3 DNA reads as TGCGCCAGCAGCTTCAACCCGGCCTCCACAGATACGCAGTATTTT.

This chain uses TRBV20-1 with TRBJ2-5; no clear D gene. Germline V gives CDR1 DFQATT, CDR2 SNEGSKA (reference sequence). This CDR3 comprises 12 residues. V lost 5 bases and J 2 bases, leaving 9 bases between the germline ends. The CDR3: CSAPSLQETQYF. The CDR3 coding sequence is TGCAGTGCTCCCTCGCTTCAAGAGACCCAGTACTTC.

Comment on this clonotype: A read error is likely, as this CDR3 ends without the conserved phenylalanine or tryptophan. The J gene is TRBJ2-1, the V gene TRBV20-1; TRBD2 aligns across 13 bases. J gave up 9 bases and V 2 bases, and 4 bases lay outside the gene matches. From germline, CDR1 is DFQATT and CDR2 SNEGSKA (reference sequence). The CDR3 sequence is 14 residues long. CDR3 nucleotides: TGCAGTGCTAGAACTAGCGGGAGGGCCTTTGAGCAGTTCTTA. Translated, it gives CSARTSGRAFEQFL.

This clonotype was seen a few times. The gene calls are TRBV11-2 and TRBJ1-3, with D hard to call. The CDR3 runs 16 residues. CDR1 and CDR2 (germline): SGHAT, FQNNGV. V shed 0 bases and J shed 0 bases, with 9 bases lying between them. The CDR3 protein is CASSLDGPYSGNTIYF. Written as DNA, the CDR3 is TGTGCCAGCAGCTTAGATGGTCCATACTCTGGAAACACCATATATTTT.

This clonotype was detected only a few times. The gene calls are TRBV27 and TRBJ2-3, with 9 bases fitting TRBD2. The CDR3 length is 16 residues. The germline V gene has CDR1 MNHEY and CDR2 SMNVEV (reference sequence). Unmatched junction bases numbered 9, after V lost 5 bases and J lost 3 bases. CDR3 sequence: CASSPTTSGITDTQYF. DNA of the CDR3: TGTGCCAGCAGTCCGACGACTAGCGGCATTACAGATACGCAGTATTTT.

This sequence joins TRBV27 and TRBJ2-5; TRBD1 matches at 8 bases. J lost 2 bases, V lost 6 bases, and 20 bases had no gene match. Germline V gene data show CDR1 as MNHEY and CDR2 as SMNVEV (reference sequence). The CDR3 has 19 amino acids. The CDR3 loop is CASSQDGQGGSFQQETQYF. CDR3 coding DNA: TGTGCCAGCAGCCAAGACGGACAGGGCGGCTCCTTCCAACAAGAGACCCAGTACTTC.

This clonotype has a handful of counts. The rearrangement joins TRBV6-4 to TRBJ1-5; TRBD1 is a possible D gene (6 bases). The CDR3 is 15 residues long. The V and J ends lost 4 bases and 4 bases respectively, with 14 bases between them. Looked up from germline, CDR1 is MRHNA and CDR2 is SNTAGT. CDR3 DNA sequence: TGTGCCAGCAGTGCTCAGTGGGGGCTGAATCAGCCCCAGCATTTT. This codes for CASSAQWGLNQPQHF.

The V call is TRBV19, the J call TRBJ1-1; possibly TRBD1 for D (5 bases). The CDR3 sequence is 15 residues long. Germline CDR1 and CDR2: LNHDA and SQIVND (reference sequence). The germline V and J ends were trimmed by 3 bases and 4 bases, with 15 bases remaining between them. Here the CDR3 reads CASSMGPGRGTEAFF. In DNA form, the CDR3 reads TGTGCCAGTAGTATGGGCCCGGGACGGGGCACTGAAGCTTTCTTT. The whole variable domain, remainder taken from reference TRBV19 and TRBJ1-1, is DGGITQSPKYLFRKEGQNVTLSCEQNLNHDAMYWYRQDPGQGLRLIYYSQIVNDFQKGDIAEGYSVSREKKESFPLTVTSAQKNPTAFYLCASSMGPGRGTEAFFGQGTRLTVV.

In its sample, this clonotype was seen many times. The V gene is TRBV6-1, the J gene TRBJ1-5, with TRBD1 as a possible D gene (6 bases). Looked up from germline, CDR1 is MNHNS and CDR2 is SASEGT. The CDR3 consists of 14 residues. Trimming took off 6 bases at V and 3 bases at J, with 12 bases between the two ends. CDR3 DNA sequence: TGTGCCAGCAGGATACAGGGTTTCAATCAGCCCCAGCATTTT. Its translation is CASRIQGFNQPQHF.

This clonotype has ten or more counts. The chain carries TRBV7-2 and TRBJ2-1; D call uncertain. CDR3 length: 13 amino acids. Between the trimmed V and J ends, which lost 3 bases and 9 bases, there was a span of 12 bases. Looked up from germline, CDR1 is SGHTA and CDR2 is FQGNSA. CDR3 in amino acids: CASSFDWKTEQFF. The CDR3, as DNA: TGTGCCAGCAGCTTCGACTGGAAAACTGAGCAGTTCTTC.

This rearrangement joins TRBV9 to TRBJ2-7; D perhaps matches TRBD1 (6 bases). V shed 3 bases and J shed 7 bases, with 20 bases lying between them. The germline CDR1 and CDR2 sequences are SGDLS and YYNGEE. The CDR3 consists of 15 residues. The CDR3 sequence is CASSATGTRVEEQYF. The DNA for the CDR3 is TGTGCCAGCAGCGCAACCGGGACAAGGGTAGAAGAGCAGTACTTC. The whole variable domain, filled in from reference TRBV9 and TRBJ2-7, reads DSGVTQTPKHLITATGQRVTLRCSPRSGDLSVYWYQQSLDQGLQFLIQYYNGEERAKGNILERFSAQQFPDLHSELNLSSLELGDSALYFCASSATGTRVEEQYFGPGTRLTVT.

Only a few counts were recorded for this clonotype. The J gene is TRBJ1-2, the V gene TRBV24-1; possible D gene TRBD1, 6 bases. This CDR3 contains 14 residues. Germline CDR1 KGHDR, CDR2 SFDVKD. The V and J ends lost 3 bases and 2 bases respectively, with 9 bases between them. The CDR3: CATSDPTGNYGYTF. The CDR3 DNA reads TGTGCCACCAGTGATCCTACAGGGAACTATGGCTACACCTTC.

The rearrangement uses TRBV5-1 and TRBJ2-7; the D gene could be TRBD1 or TRBD2 (5 bases each). Germline V gene sequence: CDR1 SGHRS, CDR2 YFSETQ. There are 14 residues in the CDR3. V lost 0 bases, J lost 7 bases, and 14 bases lay in between. The CDR3 coding sequence is TGCGCCAGCAGCTTGGGGGGGTCGAACGCGGAGCAGTACTTC. Protein product: CASSLGGSNAEQYF.

This clonotype was counted once. The CDR3 region has the DNA TGTGCCAGCAGTTACTCACGGTTTGGGAGGAACAATGAGCAGTTCTTC. Its protein is CASSYSRFGRNNEQFF. This chain connects TRBV6-5 to TRBJ2-1, with D possibly TRBD2 on 6 matching bases. Looked up from germline, CDR1 is MNHEY and CDR2 is SVGAGI. The CDR3 sequence is 16 residues long. V gave up 0 bases and J gave up 5 bases, with 14 bases separating them.

V and J are TRBV20-1 and TRBJ2-3; 10 positions agree with TRBD2. The CDR3 is made up of 15 amino acids. CDR1 is DFQATT, CDR2 SNEGSKA, per germline (reference sequence). V lost 3 bases to trimming and J lost 6 bases; unmatched junction nucleotides: 9. CDR3 residues: CSASSSGRATDTQYF. For the CDR3, the DNA is TGCAGTGCTAGTTCCAGCGGGAGGGCCACTGATACGCAGTATTTT.

The chain recombines TRBV9 with TRBJ2-3; D is perhaps TRBD1 (7 bases). CDR3 length: 16 amino acids. Trimming pared 3 bases from V and 2 bases from J, leaving 16 bases between. Germline V gene lookup returns CDR1 SGDLS and CDR2 YYNGEE. CDR3 sequence reads: CASSAAGQKNTDTQYF. In DNA form, the CDR3 reads TGTGCCAGCAGCGCCGCGGGACAGAAAAACACAGATACGCAGTATTTT.

This rearrangement joins TRBV6-4 to TRBJ2-2, with TRBD2 identical over 12 bases. The CDR3 contains 15 residues. V was pared by 5 bases and J by 6 bases, with 4 bases of the junction left unmatched. Germline V lookup: CDR1 MRHNA, CDR2 SNTAGT. Written as DNA, the CDR3 is TGTGCCAGCAGTCGACTAGCGGGAGAACCCGGGGAGCTGTTTTTT. Its translation is CASSRLAGEPGELFF.